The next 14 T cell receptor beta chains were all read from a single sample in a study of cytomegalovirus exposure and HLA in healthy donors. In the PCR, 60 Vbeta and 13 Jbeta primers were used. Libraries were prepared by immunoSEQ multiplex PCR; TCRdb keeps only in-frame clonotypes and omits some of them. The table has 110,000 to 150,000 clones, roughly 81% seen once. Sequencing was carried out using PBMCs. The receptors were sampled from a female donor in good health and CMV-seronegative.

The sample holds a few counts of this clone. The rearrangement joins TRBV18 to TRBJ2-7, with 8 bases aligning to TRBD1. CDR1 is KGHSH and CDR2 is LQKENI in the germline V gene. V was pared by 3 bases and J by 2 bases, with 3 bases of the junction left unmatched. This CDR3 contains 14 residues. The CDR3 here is CASSPRQGPYEQYF. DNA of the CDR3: TGTGCCAGCTCACCTCGACAGGGGCCCTACGAGCAGTACTTC.

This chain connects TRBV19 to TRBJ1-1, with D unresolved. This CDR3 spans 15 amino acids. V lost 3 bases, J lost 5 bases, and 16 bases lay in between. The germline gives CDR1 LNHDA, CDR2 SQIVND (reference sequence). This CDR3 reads CASSISRSGLTEAFF. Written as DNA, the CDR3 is TGTGCCAGTAGTATTAGTCGATCGGGGTTAACTGAAGCTTTCTTT.

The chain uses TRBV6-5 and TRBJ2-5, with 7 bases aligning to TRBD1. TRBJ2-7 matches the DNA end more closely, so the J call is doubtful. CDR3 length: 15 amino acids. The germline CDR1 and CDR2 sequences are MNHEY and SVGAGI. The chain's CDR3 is CASRPQGENSYEQYF. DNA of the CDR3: TGTGCCAGCAGACCCCAGGGGGAAAACTCCTACGAGCAGTACTTC.

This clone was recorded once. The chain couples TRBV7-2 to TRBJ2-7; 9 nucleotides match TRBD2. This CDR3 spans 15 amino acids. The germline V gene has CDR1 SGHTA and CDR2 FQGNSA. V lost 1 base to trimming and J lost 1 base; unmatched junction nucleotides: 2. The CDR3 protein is CASSLETSGSYEQYF. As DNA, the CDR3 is TGTGCCAGCAGCTTAGAGACTAGCGGTTCCTACGAGCAGTACTTC.

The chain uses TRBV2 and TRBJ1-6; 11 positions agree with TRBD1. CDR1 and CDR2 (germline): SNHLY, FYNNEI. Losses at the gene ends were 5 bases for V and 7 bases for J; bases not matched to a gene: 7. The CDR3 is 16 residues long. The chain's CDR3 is CASSRTGGFSNSPLHF. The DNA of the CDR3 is TGTGCCAGCAGTCGGACAGGGGGCTTTTCGAATTCACCCCTCCACTTT.

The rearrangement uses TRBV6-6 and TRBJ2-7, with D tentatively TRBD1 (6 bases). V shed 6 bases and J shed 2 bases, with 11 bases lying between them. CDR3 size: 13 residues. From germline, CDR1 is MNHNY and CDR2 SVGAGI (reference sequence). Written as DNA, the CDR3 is TGTGCCAGCAGCCCGACAGGCGCCTACGAGCAGTACTTC. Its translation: CASSPTGAYEQYF.

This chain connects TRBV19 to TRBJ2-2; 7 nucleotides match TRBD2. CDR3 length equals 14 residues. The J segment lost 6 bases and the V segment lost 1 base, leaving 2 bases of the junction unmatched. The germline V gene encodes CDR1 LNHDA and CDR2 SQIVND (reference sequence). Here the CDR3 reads CASSIGSGAGELFF. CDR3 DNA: TGTGCCAGTAGTATAGGAAGCGGGGCCGGGGAGCTGTTTTTT.

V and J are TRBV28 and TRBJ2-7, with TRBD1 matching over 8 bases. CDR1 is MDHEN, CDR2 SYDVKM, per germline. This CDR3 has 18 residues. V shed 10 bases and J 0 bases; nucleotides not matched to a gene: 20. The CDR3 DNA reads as TGTGCCACCTCAGGGTGGCAGGGGGCGGTGGGGTCCTCCTACGAGCAGTACTTC. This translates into CATSGWQGAVGSSYEQYF.

The CDR3 DNA follows: TGTGCCAGCACCTTGAGCGGGGGGGCGAGAGATACGCAGTATTTT. Amino acid sequence: CASTLSGGARDTQYF. The rearrangement joins TRBV6-6 to TRBJ2-3; 10 bases map to TRBD2. Trimming took 7 bases from V and 5 from J; bases not matched to a gene: 9. The CDR3 consists of 15 residues. Per the germline V gene, CDR1 is MNHNY and CDR2 is SVGAGI (reference sequence).

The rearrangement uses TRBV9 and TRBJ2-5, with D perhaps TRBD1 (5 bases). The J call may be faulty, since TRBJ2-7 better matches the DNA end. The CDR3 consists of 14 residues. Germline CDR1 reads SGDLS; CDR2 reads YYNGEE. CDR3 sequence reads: CASSVDVGLYEQYF. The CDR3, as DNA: TGTGCCAGCAGCGTAGATGTGGGGCTGTACGAGCAGTACTTC.

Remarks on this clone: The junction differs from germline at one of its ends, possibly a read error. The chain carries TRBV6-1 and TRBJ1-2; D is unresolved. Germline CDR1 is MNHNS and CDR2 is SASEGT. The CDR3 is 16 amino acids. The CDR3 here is CASSESGGTYAYGYPF. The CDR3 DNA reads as TGTGCCAGCAGTGAATCTGGCGGAACTTATGCCTATGGCTACCCCTTC.

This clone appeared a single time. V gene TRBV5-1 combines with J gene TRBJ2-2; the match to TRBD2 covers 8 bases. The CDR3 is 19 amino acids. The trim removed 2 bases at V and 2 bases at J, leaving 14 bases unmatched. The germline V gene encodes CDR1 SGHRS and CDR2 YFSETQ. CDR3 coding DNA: TGCGCCAGCAGCTTAGACCCACGGAGGCTAGCGGGTAACACCGGGGAGCTGTTTTTT. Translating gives CASSLDPRRLAGNTGELFF.

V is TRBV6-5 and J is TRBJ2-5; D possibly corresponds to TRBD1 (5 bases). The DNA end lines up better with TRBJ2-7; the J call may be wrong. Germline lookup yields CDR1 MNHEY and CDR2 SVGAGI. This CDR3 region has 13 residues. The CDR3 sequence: CASSDRGRYEQYF. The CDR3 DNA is TGTGCCAGCAGCGATAGGGGCAGGTACGAGCAGTACTTC.

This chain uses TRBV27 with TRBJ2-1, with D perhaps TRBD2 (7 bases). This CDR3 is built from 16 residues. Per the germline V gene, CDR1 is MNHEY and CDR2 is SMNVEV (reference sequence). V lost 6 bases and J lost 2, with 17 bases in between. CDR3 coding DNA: TGTGCCAGCAGAGTATTGGGGGGGACACCCTACAATGAGCAGTTCTTC. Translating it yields CASRVLGGTPYNEQFF.